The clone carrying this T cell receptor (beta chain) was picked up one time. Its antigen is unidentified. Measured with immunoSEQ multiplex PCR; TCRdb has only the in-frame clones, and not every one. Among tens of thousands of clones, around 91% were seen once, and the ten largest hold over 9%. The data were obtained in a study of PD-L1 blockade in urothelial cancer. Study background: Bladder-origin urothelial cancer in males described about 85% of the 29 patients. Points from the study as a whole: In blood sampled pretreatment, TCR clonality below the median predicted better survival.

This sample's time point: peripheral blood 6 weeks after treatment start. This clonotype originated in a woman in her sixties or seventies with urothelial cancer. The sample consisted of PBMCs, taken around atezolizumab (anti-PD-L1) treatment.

The CDR3 loop reads CASQPGTAYEQYF. CDR3 bases: TGTGCCAGCCAACCCGGGACAGCCTACGAGCAGTACTTC. The V gene is TRBV9, the J gene TRBJ2-7; 7 nucleotides match TRBD1. The CDR3 runs 13 residues. Per the germline V gene, CDR1 is SGDLS and CDR2 is YYNGEE. The junction had 6 bases not matched to a gene; V was cut back by 7 bases and J by 2 bases.